A selection of T cell receptor beta chains follows, all from one sample in a study of blood T cell repertoires in COVID-19. Libraries were prepared by immunoSEQ multiplex PCR; TCRdb keeps only in-frame clonotypes and omits some of them. The sample records 70,000 to 80,000 clones, approximately 89% being singletons. The sample comprised peripheral blood. Every receptor here comes from a woman aged 55 to 70 with active COVID-19. The CDR3 runs from the conserved cysteine through the conserved F or W. The D gene is left open where the match is weak. Clone size is shown for a subset of rows, as once, few, many or a class of expanded clone.

DNA: TGTGCCAGCAGTCCCAAGAGGGAGGCCAAAAACATTCAGTACTTC
CDR3: CASSPKREAKNIQYF
J: TRBJ2-4
D: -
V: TRBV27
size: -

DNA: TGTGCCAGCAGCTTTAACAGGGTTGAGCAGTTCTTC
CDR3: CASSFNRVEQFF
J: TRBJ2-1
D: -
V: TRBV5-6
size: -

DNA: TGTGCCAGCAGCAAAGTGAAGTCAATTGCGAACTACGAGCAGTACTTC
CDR3: CASSKVKSIANYEQYF
J: TRBJ2-7
D: -
V: TRBV21-1
size: -

DNA: TGTGCCAGTAGTACCGGGTTAAATAGCAATCAGCCCCAGCATTTT
CDR3: CASSTGLNSNQPQHF
J: TRBJ1-5
D: -
V: TRBV19
size: -

DNA: TGTGCCAGCAGCTCTACTAGCGGGAGGGCTGCCGGGGAGCTGTTTTTT
CDR3: CASSSTSGRAAGELFF
J: TRBJ2-2
D: TRBD2
V: TRBV7-9
size: -

DNA: TGTGCCAGCAGCTTCGGGCGGGGGCGTATTTCAGATACGCAGTATTTT
CDR3: CASSFGRGRISDTQYF
J: TRBJ2-3
D: -
V: TRBV7-9
size: once

DNA: TGTGCCAGCAGCTTTTTGCAGGGGAACACTGAAGCTTTCTTT
CDR3: CASSFLQGNTEAFF
J: TRBJ1-1
D: -
V: TRBV7-9
size: -

DNA: TGTGCCAGCAGTTTCGCGACAGGGGGCACAGATACGCAGTATTTT
CDR3: CASSFATGGTDTQYF
J: TRBJ2-3
D: TRBD1
V: TRBV28
size: -

DNA: TGTGCCAGCAGCAGGACTAGCGGGAGTTACTACAATGAGCAGTTCTTC
CDR3: CASSRTSGSYYNEQFF
J: TRBJ2-1
D: TRBD2
V: TRBV28
size: -

DNA: TGTGCCAGCAGGGGACAGCCAGCCTACAATGAGCAGTTCTTC
CDR3: CASRGQPAYNEQFF
J: TRBJ2-1
D: TRBD1
V: TRBV28
size: -

DNA: TGTGCCAGTAGTATCTACGGACCAGGGGCAGGGGGGACAAGGCCCCAGCATTTT
CDR3: CASSIYGPGAGGTRPQHF
J: TRBJ1-5
D: TRBD1
V: TRBV19
size: once

DNA: TGTGCCAGCAGCTCGAGACAGGGGCCCTACGAGCAGTACTTC
CDR3: CASSSRQGPYEQYF
J: TRBJ2-7
D: TRBD1
V: TRBV7-2
size: -

DNA: TGTGCCAGCAGTTTGTCACAGGGGTTCACAGATACGCAGTATTTT
CDR3: CASSLSQGFTDTQYF
J: TRBJ2-3
D: TRBD1
V: TRBV28
size: -

DNA: TGCGCCAGCAGCTACGGGTTCGATGTTAGGAACACTGAAGCTTTCTTT
CDR3: CASSYGFDVRNTEAFF
J: TRBJ1-1
D: -
V: TRBV5-1
size: -

DNA: TGTGCCAGCAGCGTAGGACAGTCCTCCTACGAGCAGTACTTC
CDR3: CASSVGQSSYEQYF
J: TRBJ2-7
D: -
V: TRBV9
size: -

DNA: TGTGCCAGCAGCGCCTCTAGCGGGGCTTTAGGGCAGTTCTTC
CDR3: CASSASSGALGQFF
J: TRBJ2-1
D: TRBD2
V: TRBV2
size: -

DNA: TGTGCCAGCAGCTTACAGGGGGCCACTGGGGCCAACGTCCTGACTTTC
CDR3: CASSLQGATGANVLTF
J: TRBJ2-6
D: TRBD1
V: TRBV11-1
size: -

DNA: TGTGCCAGCAGCCCCCCTGGGGGCGGTGGGGCCCTCACAGATACGCAGTATTTT
CDR3: CASSPPGGGGALTDTQYF
J: TRBJ2-3
D: -
V: TRBV5-6
size: -

DNA: TGTGCCAGCAGCGTAGCTACTCATCGGGAGGGCTACACCTTC
CDR3: CASSVATHREGYTF
J: TRBJ1-2
D: -
V: TRBV9
size: -

DNA: TGTGCCAGCAGCTTAGTAGCGGGAGGCGAGCAGTACTTC
CDR3: CASSLVAGGEQYF
J: TRBJ2-7
D: TRBD2
V: TRBV7-8
size: -

DNA: TGCAGTGCTAGTCGTGGGGGTAGCAGCGGGAGCCCCTACGAGCAGTACTTC
CDR3: CSASRGGSSGSPYEQYF
J: TRBJ2-7
D: TRBD2
V: TRBV20-1
size: -

DNA: TGTGCTAGTGGTTTGGTCGTGGGCGCCGGGACTAGCGTAGTCAATGAGCAGTTCTTC
CDR3: CASGLVVGAGTSVVNEQFF
J: TRBJ2-1
D: TRBD2
V: TRBV12-5
size: once

DNA: TGTGCCTGCGACAGGGGAACTAATGAAAAACTGTTTTTT
CDR3: CACDRGTNEKLFF
J: TRBJ1-4
D: TRBD1
V: TRBV30
size: -

DNA: TGTGCCAGCGAAGGGTTGGGGCATGGAGAGACCCAGTACTTC
CDR3: CASEGLGHGETQYF
J: TRBJ2-5
D: -
V: TRBV28
size: -

DNA: TGCGCCAGCAGCTTGGCGGGAGGGGTCGATACGCAGTATTTT
CDR3: CASSLAGGVDTQYF
J: TRBJ2-3
D: TRBD2
V: TRBV5-1
size: -

DNA: TGTGCCAGTAGAGACAGCTTCACAGATACGCAGTATTTT
CDR3: CASRDSFTDTQYF
J: TRBJ2-3
D: -
V: TRBV19
size: once

DNA: TGTGCCAGCACTACCGGGGGTCGCACAGATACGCAGTATTTT
CDR3: CASTTGGRTDTQYF
J: TRBJ2-3
D: -
V: TRBV5-4
size: -

DNA: TGTGCCAGCAGCTGGACTAGCGGAGCCTCCTACAATGAGCAGTTCTTC
CDR3: CASSWTSGASYNEQFF
J: TRBJ2-1
D: TRBD2
V: TRBV5-8
size: -

DNA: TGTGCCAGTAGTCTCCCCGCCGCGGGAGTCGTCTATGGCTACACCTTC
CDR3: CASSLPAAGVVYGYTF
J: TRBJ1-2
D: -
V: TRBV19
size: -

DNA: TGTGCCAGCAGTTTATTCGAGGCTCTGAACACTGAAGCTTTCTTT
CDR3: CASSLFEALNTEAFF
J: TRBJ1-1
D: -
V: TRBV28
size: once

DNA: TGTGCCAGCTCACCACGGGGCGACAGGGGAACAGCCGAGCAGTACTTC
CDR3: CASSPRGDRGTAEQYF
J: TRBJ2-7
D: TRBD1
V: TRBV18
size: -

DNA: TGTGCCAGCAGCCAAGGGGGACAGTCTTCACCCCTCCACTTT
CDR3: CASSQGGQSSPLHF
J: TRBJ1-6
D: TRBD1
V: TRBV3-1/TRBV3-2
size: medium-sized

DNA: TGTGCCAGCAGTCCCCGAGTACCCACGGGGTACGAGCAGTACTTC
CDR3: CASSPRVPTGYEQYF
J: TRBJ2-7
D: -
V: TRBV28
size: -

DNA: TGTGCCAGCAGCTTCTTAAGCGGGAGGGCCGAGAATGAGCAGTTCTTC
CDR3: CASSFLSGRAENEQFF
J: TRBJ2-1
D: TRBD2
V: TRBV7-2
size: -

DNA: TGTGCCAGCAGCAAAGGGACTAGTGAGAACAATGAGCAGTTCTTC
CDR3: CASSKGTSENNEQFF
J: TRBJ2-1
D: TRBD2
V: TRBV5-4
size: -

DNA: TGTGCCAGCAGTTGGTCTAGCGGGGGATCCTACAATGAGCAGTTCTTC
CDR3: CASSWSSGGSYNEQFF
J: TRBJ2-1
D: TRBD2
V: TRBV6-5
size: once

DNA: TGCGCCAGCAGCCAATCACAGGGCTTCACCGGGGAGCTGTTTTTT
CDR3: CASSQSQGFTGELFF
J: TRBJ2-2
D: -
V: TRBV5-1
size: -

DNA: TGTGCCAGCAGCTTACGACTCCCCGGTAGCACCGGGGAGCTGTTTTTT
CDR3: CASSLRLPGSTGELFF
J: TRBJ2-2
D: -
V: TRBV11-2
size: -

DNA: TGTGCCAGCAGTTCGCTCACAGGGGGACGGAGCTATGGCTACACCTTC
CDR3: CASSSLTGGRSYGYTF
J: TRBJ1-2
D: TRBD1
V: TRBV28
size: -

DNA: TGTGCCAGCAGCTCCTCTTGGCGTAGACTAGCGGGAGGGCCGGGTGAGCAGTTCTTC
CDR3: CASSSSWRRLAGGPGEQFF
J: TRBJ2-1
D: TRBD2
V: TRBV7-8
size: -

DNA: TGCGCCAGCAGCTTAGGAGGGTATGAGCAGTTCTTC
CDR3: CASSLGGYEQFF
J: TRBJ2-1
D: -
V: TRBV5-1
size: -

DNA: TGCGCCAGCAGCTTCAGCGGGAGAAGGGACAATGAGCAGTTCTTC
CDR3: CASSFSGRRDNEQFF
J: TRBJ2-1
D: TRBD2
V: TRBV5-1
size: -

DNA: TGCGCCAGCAGATACAGGGGCGACGAGCAGTACTTC
CDR3: CASRYRGDEQYF
J: TRBJ2-7
D: TRBD1
V: TRBV5-1
size: once

DNA: TGTGCCAGCAGCCTCGGGTCTTTCAATCAGCCCCAGCATTTT
CDR3: CASSLGSFNQPQHF
J: TRBJ1-5
D: -
V: TRBV2
size: -

DNA: TGTGCCAGCTCACCAGGGCTAGCGGGGTACTACAATGAGCAGTTCTTC
CDR3: CASSPGLAGYYNEQFF
J: TRBJ2-1
D: TRBD2
V: TRBV18
size: -

DNA: TGCGCCAGCAGTGCGAGAGGGAAAACCTACGAGCAGTACTTC
CDR3: CASSARGKTYEQYF
J: TRBJ2-7
D: -
V: TRBV10-1
size: -

DNA: TGTGCCAGCTCACCCCCGGGACAGGGGAGACACACTGAAGCTTTCTTT
CDR3: CASSPPGQGRHTEAFF
J: TRBJ1-1
D: TRBD1
V: TRBV18
size: -

DNA: TGTGCCAGCAGCTTAATGTCCGGGACAGGGACTTCACCCCTCCACTTT
CDR3: CASSLMSGTGTSPLHF
J: TRBJ1-6
D: TRBD1
V: TRBV7-6
size: -

DNA: TGTGCCTGTCGTCCGGGACTAGTACTAGCCAAAAACATTCAGTACTTC
CDR3: CACRPGLVLAKNIQYF
J: TRBJ2-4
D: TRBD2
V: TRBV30
size: -

DNA: TGTGCCAGCAGTGCAGGACTAGCGGAAACCTACGAGCAGTACTTC
CDR3: CASSAGLAETYEQYF
J: TRBJ2-7
D: TRBD2
V: TRBV2
size: -

DNA: TGCGCCAGCAGCTTGGACCTCAGGGGCACTGAAGCTTTCTTT
CDR3: CASSLDLRGTEAFF
J: TRBJ1-1
D: -
V: TRBV5-1
size: -